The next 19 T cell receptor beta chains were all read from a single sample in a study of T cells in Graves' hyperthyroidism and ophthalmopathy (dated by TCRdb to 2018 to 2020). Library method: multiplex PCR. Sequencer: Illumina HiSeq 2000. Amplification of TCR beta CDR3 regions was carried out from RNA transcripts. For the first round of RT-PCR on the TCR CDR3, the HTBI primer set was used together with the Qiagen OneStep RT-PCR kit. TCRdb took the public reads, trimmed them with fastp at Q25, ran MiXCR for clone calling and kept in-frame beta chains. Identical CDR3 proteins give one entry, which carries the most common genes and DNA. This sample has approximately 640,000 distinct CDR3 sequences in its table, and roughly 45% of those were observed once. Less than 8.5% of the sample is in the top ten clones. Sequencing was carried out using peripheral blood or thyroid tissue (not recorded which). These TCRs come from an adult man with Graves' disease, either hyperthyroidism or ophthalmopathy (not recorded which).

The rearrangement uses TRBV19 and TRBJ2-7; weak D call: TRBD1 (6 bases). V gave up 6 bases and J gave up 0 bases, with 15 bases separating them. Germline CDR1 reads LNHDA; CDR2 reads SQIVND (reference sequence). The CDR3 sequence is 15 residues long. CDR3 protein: CASRERQAASYEQYF. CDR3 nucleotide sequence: TGTGCCAGTAGGGAGAGACAGGCAGCCTCCTACGAGCAGTACTTC.

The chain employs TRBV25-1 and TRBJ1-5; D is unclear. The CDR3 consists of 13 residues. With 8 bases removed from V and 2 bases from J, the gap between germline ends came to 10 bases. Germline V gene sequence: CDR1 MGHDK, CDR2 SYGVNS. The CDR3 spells CASFGGGNQPQHF. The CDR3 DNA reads TGTGCCAGCTTTGGCGGGGGCAATCAGCCCCAGCATTTT.

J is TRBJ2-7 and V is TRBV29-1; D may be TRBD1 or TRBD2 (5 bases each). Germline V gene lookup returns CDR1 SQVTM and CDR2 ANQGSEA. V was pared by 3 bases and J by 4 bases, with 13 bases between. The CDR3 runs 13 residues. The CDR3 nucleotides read TGCAGCGTTGATGACGGGGCGACTTACGAGCAGTACTTC. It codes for CSVDDGATYEQYF.

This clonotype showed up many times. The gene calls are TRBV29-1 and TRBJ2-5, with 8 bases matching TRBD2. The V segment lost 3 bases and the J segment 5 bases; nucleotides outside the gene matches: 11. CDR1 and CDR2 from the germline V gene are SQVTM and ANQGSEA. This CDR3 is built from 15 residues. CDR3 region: CSVDTLAGGVETQYF. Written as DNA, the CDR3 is TGCAGCGTTGATACTCTGGCGGGGGGAGTGGAGACCCAGTACTTC.

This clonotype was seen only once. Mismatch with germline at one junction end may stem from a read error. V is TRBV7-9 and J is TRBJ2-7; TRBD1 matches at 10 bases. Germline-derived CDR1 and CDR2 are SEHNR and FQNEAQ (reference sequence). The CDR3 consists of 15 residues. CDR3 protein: CASSETGGLIYEQHF. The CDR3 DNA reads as TGTGCCAGCTCCGAGACAGGGGGCTTAATCTACGAGCAGCACTTC.

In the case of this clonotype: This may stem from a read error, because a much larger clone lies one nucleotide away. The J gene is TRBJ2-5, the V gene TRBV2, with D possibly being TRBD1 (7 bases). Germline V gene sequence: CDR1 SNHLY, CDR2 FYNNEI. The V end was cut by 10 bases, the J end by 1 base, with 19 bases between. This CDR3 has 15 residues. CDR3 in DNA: TGTGCCACCAGGGGGGAGCGCTTGGCCCAAGAGACCCAGTACTTC. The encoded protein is CATRGERLAQETQYF.

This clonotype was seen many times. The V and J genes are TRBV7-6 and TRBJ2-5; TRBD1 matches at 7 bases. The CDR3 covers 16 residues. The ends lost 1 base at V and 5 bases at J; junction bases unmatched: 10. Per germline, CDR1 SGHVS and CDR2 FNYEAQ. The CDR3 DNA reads TGTGCCAGCAGCTTAGGTCGAGGGGGCTCCATTGAGACCCAGTACTTC. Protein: CASSLGRGGSIETQYF.

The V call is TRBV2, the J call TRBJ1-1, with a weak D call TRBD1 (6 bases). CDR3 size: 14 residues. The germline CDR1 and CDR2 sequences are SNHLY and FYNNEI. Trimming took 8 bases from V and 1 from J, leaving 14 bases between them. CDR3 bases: TGTGCCAGCGTGTCGGGGGGGCGGAACACTGAAGCTTTCTTT. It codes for CASVSGGRNTEAFF.

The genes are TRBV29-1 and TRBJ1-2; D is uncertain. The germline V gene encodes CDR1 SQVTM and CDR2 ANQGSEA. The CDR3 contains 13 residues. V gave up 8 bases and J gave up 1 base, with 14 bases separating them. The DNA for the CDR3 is TGCAGCTTGGGCAGGTCCGATAACTATGGCTACACCTTC. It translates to CSLGRSDNYGYTF.

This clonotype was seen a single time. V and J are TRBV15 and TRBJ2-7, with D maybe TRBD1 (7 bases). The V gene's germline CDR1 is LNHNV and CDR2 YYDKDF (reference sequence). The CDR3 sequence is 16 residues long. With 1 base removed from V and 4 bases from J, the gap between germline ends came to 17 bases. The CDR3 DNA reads TGTGCCACCAGCAGAGTGCGGGACAGAGCAACTTACGAGCAGTACTTC. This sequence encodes CATSRVRDRATYEQYF.

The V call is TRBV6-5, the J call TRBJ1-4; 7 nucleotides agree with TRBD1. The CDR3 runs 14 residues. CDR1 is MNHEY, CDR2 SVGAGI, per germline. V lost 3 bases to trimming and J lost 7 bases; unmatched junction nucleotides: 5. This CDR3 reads CASSYSTGTEKLFF. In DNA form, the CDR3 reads TGTGCCAGCAGTTATTCGACAGGGACTGAAAAACTGTTTTTT.

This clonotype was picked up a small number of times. The CDR3 spells CASSAGQGGYEQYF. CDR3 in DNA: TGTGCCAGCAGTGCGGGACAGGGCGGGTACGAGCAGTACTTC. V and J are TRBV2 and TRBJ2-7, with TRBD1 matching 9 bases. The junction had 5 bases not matched to a gene; V was cut back by 4 bases and J by 4 bases. CDR1 and CDR2 from the germline V gene are SNHLY and FYNNEI. The CDR3 runs to 14 residues.

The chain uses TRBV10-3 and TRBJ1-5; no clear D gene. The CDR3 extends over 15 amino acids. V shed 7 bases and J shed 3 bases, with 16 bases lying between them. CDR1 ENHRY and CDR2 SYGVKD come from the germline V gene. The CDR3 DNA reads TGTGCCATCATGATAGGGCTCATGATCAATCAGCCCCAGCATTTT. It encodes CAIMIGLMINQPQHF.

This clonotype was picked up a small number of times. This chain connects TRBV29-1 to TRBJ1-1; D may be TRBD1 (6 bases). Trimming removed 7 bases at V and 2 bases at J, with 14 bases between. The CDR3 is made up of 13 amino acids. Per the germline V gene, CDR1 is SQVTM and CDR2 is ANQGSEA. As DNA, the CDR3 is TGCAGCGCCGACCGGGACAAAAACACTGAAGCTTTCTTT. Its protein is CSADRDKNTEAFF.

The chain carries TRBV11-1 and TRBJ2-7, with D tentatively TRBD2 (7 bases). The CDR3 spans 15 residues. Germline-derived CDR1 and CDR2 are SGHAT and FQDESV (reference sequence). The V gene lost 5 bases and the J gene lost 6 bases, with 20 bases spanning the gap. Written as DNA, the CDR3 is TGTGCCAGCAGCGCCACGGAGGGGGGAGGGCTCGAGCAGTACTTC. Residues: CASSATEGGGLEQYF.

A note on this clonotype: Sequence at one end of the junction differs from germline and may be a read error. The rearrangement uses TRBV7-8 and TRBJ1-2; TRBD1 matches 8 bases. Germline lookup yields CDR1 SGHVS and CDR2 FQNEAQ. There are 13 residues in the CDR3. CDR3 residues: CAGSFDRGYGYTF. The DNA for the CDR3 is TGTGCCGGCAGCTTTGACAGGGGCTATGGCTACACCTTC.

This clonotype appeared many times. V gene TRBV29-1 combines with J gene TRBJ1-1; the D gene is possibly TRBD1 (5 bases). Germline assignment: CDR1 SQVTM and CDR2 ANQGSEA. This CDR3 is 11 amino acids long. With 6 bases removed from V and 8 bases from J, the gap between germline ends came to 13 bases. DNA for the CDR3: TGCAGCGTGGCGGACAAGATCGAAGCTTTCTTT. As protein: CSVADKIEAFF.

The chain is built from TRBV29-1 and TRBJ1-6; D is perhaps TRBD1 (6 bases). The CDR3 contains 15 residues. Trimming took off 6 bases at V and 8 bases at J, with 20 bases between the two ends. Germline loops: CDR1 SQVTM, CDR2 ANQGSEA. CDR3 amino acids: CSVQGSGDIHSPLHF. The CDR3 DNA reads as TGCAGCGTCCAGGGGTCGGGGGATATTCATTCACCCCTCCACTTT.

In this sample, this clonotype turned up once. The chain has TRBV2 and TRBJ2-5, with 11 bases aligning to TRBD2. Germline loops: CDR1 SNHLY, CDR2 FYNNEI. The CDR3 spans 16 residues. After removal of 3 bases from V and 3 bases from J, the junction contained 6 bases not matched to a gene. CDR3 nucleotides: TGTGCCAGCAGTGATCTCGTACTAGCGGGAGAAGAGACCCAGTACTTC. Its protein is CASSDLVLAGEETQYF.